The present T cell receptor (beta chain) was sequenced within a study of T cells in localized non-small cell lung cancer (TCRdb year 2020). Background for the entire study: Comparing tumors with uninvolved tumor-adjacent lungs, the study looked at the T cell repertoires of about 240 patients with early-stage NSCLC. All 240 or so NSCLC patients in the cohort were treatment-naive and had localized lung tumors that were resected. Of the NSCLC patients, around 140 were male and 85 to 110 were female, and the mean age was approximately 66 years.

TCR beta CDR3 regions were sequenced from DNA using the immunoSEQ Assay. The paper's data handling went like this. T cell density was computed as TCR beta template counts normalized to usable DNA estimated by amplifying housekeeping genes. Richness was estimated using the preseqR package, with extrapolation to 400,000 templates for PBMC samples and to 120,000 templates for tissue samples. Clonality was defined by subtracting Pielou's evenness from one. To identify tissue-enriched TCRs, differential abundance testing was run on productive amino-acid clonotypes with a minimum total count of 5 and an alpha of 0.1. The Jaccard Index and the Morisita Overlap Index were used to measure how much the repertoires overlapped between compartments. GLIPH grouped TCR beta CDR3s together with public tetramer-defined viral CDR3s, and a viral motif had to include at least three viral sequences and also show V-gene enrichment. Entries here come from immuneACCESS through TCRdb and include only in-frame sequences with V and J called. Some clones fail to appear in such tables; in the studies checked, an unresolved V gene covers under half of the shortfall, and the cause of the remainder is unknown. V and J calls and clone size are copied from that table; D and trimming were computed from the DNA. This sample has 30,000 to 35,000 clones in its table, and 85% to 95% of those were observed once. Of the sample, approximately 7.9% falls within the top ten clones.

According to the germline V gene (reference sequence), CDR1 reads LNHDA and CDR2 reads SQIVND. Trimming removed 10 bases from V and 3 bases from J, leaving 16 bases between the germline ends. Inclusive of the bounding cysteine and phenylalanine, the CDR3 is 14 residues long. Of the read, only the CDR3 DNA is kept; its 42 bases are in frame from base 1. Worth noting for this clone: The antigen this receptor binds is unknown. Within one base of it there is no much larger clone, and no base qualities were kept.

At diagnosis, peripheral blood, uninvolved tumor-adjacent lung and tumor were collected and were preserved as a mix of fresh-frozen and FFPE material. For TCR repertoire profiling, blood samples were analyzed in the form of peripheral blood mononuclear cells. What the research found in general, with its limitations: Multi-region tumor sequencing was not performed, so intratumor heterogeneity could not be excluded. Because the study design was exploratory, TCR variables were selected using unadjusted p-values without false-discovery rate correction. The highest T cell clonality was observed in uninvolved tumor-adjacent lung, where clonality exceeded that of tumor, suggesting that antigenic responses were more focused in uninvolved tumor-adjacent lung. Longer overall survival was associated with higher T cell density in blood, whereas shorter survival was associated with higher clonality in adjacent lung. A median of 57 of the top 100 tumor clones were detected in paired uninvolved adjacent lung, and 28 of these tumor clones were also found among the top 100 clones of the paired uninvolved adjacent lung.

This TCR derives from a female donor aged 60 or older with stage I lung adenocarcinoma. The chain employs TRBV19 and TRBJ1-3; TRBD1 is a weak D gene call, 6 bases matching. Sequencing was performed on peripheral blood, taken before any cancer treatment. CDR3 reads: CATRGQLGGNTIYF. The DNA sequence follows: TGTGCCACCCGAGGACAGCTAGGTGGAAACACCATATATTTT. Reference TRBV19 and TRBJ1-3 genes cover what lies past the CDR3, so the full variable domain is DGGITQSPKYLFRKEGQNVTLSCEQNLNHDAMYWYRQDPGQGLRLIYYSQIVNDFQKGDIAEGYSVSREKKESFPLTVTSAQKNPTAFYLCATRGQLGGNTIYFGEGSWLTVV.